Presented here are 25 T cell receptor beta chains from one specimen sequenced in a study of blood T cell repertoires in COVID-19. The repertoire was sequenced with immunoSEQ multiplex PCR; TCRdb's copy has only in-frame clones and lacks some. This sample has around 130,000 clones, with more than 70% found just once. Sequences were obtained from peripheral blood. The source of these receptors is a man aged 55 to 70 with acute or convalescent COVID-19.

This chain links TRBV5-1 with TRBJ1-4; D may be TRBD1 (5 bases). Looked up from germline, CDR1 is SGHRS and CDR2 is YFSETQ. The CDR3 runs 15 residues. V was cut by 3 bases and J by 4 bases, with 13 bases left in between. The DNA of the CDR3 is TGCGCCAGCAGCTCCGCCGCAGGGTTTAATGAAAAACTGTTTTTT. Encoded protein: CASSSAAGFNEKLFF.

In DNA, the CDR3 is TGTGCCACCAGTGACTTCAGGGGGCTGACGGCTTTCTTT. It specifies CATSDFRGLTAFF. The chain recombines TRBV24-1 with TRBJ1-1, with TRBD1 matching 8 bases. Germline-derived CDR1 and CDR2 are KGHDR and SFDVKD. There are 13 residues in the CDR3. With 4 bases clipped from V and 11 bases from J, the junction kept 8 bases outside the gene matches.

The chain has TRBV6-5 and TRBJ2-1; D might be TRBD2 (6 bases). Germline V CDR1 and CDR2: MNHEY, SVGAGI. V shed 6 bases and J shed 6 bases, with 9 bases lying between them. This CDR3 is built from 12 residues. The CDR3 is CASRLLANEQFF. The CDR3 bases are TGTGCCAGCAGGTTACTAGCCAATGAGCAGTTCTTC.

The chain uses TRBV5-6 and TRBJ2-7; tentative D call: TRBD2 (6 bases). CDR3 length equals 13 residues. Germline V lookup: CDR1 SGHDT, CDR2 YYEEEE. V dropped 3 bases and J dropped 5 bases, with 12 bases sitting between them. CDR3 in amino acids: CASSYGRVDEQYF. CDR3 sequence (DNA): TGTGCCAGCAGCTACGGGAGAGTCGACGAGCAGTACTTC.

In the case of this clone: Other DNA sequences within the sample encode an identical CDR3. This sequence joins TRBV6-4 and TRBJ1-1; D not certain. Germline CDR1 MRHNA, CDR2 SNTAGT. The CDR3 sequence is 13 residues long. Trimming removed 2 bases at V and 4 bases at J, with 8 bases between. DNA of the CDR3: TGTGCCAGCAGTGACGGTGAGGGCACTGAAGCTTTCTTT. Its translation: CASSDGEGTEAFF.

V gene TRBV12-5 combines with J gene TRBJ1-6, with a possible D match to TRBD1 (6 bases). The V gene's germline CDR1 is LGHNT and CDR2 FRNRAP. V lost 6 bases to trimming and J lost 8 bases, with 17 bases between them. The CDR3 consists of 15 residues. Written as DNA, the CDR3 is TGTGCTAGTGGGCCCGCACAGGGTCGTTATTCACCCCTCCACTTT. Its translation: CASGPAQGRYSPLHF.

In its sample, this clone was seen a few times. The CDR3 reads CATSDKRDILRDTQYF. The CDR3 DNA is TGTGCCACCAGTGACAAACGGGACATACTTAGAGATACGCAGTATTTT. The J gene is TRBJ2-3, the V gene TRBV24-1; TRBD1 is a possible D gene (6 bases). V gave up 4 bases and J gave up 5 bases, with 18 bases separating them. The germline V gene has CDR1 KGHDR and CDR2 SFDVKD. The CDR3 is made up of 16 amino acids.

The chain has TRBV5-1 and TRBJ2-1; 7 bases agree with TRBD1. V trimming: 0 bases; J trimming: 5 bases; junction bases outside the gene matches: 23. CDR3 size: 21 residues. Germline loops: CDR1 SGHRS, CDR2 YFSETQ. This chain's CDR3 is CASSLGVGDSIHFLQNNEQFF. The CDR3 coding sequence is TGCGCCAGCAGCTTGGGGGTCGGGGACAGTATACATTTCCTCCAGAACAATGAGCAGTTCTTC.

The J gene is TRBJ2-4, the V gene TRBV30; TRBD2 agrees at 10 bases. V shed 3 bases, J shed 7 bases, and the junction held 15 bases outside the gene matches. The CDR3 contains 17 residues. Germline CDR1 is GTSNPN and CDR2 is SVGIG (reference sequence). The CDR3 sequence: CAWSLGGASGRSNIQYF. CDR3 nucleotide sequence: TGTGCCTGGAGCTTAGGTGGGGCTAGCGGGAGAAGCAACATTCAGTACTTC.

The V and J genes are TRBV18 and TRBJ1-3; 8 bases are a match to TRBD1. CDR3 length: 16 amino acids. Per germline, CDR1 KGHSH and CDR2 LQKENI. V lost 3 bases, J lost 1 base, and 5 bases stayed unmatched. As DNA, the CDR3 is TGTGCCAGCTCACCTCGGACAGGGCGGTCTGGAAACACCATATATTTT. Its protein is CASSPRTGRSGNTIYF.

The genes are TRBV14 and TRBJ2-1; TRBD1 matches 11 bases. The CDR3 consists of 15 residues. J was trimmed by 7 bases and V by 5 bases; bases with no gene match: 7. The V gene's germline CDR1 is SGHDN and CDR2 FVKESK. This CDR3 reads CASSRGQGAVNEQFF. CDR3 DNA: TGTGCCAGCAGCAGAGGACAGGGGGCCGTGAATGAGCAGTTCTTC.

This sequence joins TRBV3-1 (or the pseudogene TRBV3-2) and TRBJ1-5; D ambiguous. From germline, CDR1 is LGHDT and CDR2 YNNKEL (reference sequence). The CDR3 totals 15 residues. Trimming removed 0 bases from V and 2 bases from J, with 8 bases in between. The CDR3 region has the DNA TGTGCCAGCAGCCAAGACACATCTCGCAATCAGCCCCAGCATTTT. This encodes CASSQDTSRNQPQHF.

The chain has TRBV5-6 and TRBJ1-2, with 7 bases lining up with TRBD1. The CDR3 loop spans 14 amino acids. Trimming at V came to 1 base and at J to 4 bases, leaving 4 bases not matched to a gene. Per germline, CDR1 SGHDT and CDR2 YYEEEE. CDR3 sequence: CASSLPGQSYGYTF. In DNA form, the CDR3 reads TGTGCCAGCAGCTTGCCGGGACAGAGCTATGGCTACACCTTC.

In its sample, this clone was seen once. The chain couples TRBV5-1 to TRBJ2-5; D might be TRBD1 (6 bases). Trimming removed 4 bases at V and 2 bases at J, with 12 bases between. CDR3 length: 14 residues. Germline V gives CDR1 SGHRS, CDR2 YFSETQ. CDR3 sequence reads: CASSEQGSQETQYF. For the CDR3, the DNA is TGCGCCAGCAGCGAGCAGGGGTCACAAGAGACCCAGTACTTC.

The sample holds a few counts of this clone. DNA for the CDR3: TGCGCCAGCAGTGAGTCGGTAGGGGAAACTGAAGCTTTCTTT. It codes for CASSESVGETEAFF. This sequence joins TRBV10-2 and TRBJ1-1; possibly TRBD1 for D (5 bases). The CDR3 has 14 residues. The germline V gene encodes CDR1 WSHSY and CDR2 SAAADI. Trimming shortened V by 0 bases and J by 5 bases, and 10 bases separated the two germline ends.

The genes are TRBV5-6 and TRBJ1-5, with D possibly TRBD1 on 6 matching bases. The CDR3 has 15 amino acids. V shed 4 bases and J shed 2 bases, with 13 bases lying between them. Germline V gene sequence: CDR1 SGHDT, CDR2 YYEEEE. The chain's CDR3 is CASSPSGAGNQPQHF. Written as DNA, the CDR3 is TGTGCCAGCAGCCCCTCAGGGGCTGGCAATCAGCCCCAGCATTTT.

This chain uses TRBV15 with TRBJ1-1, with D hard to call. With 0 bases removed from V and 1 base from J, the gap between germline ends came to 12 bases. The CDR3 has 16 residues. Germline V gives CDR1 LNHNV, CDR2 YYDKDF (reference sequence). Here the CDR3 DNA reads TGTGCCACCAGCAGAGATGGGCCCACACCGAACACTGAAGCTTTCTTT. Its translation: CATSRDGPTPNTEAFF.

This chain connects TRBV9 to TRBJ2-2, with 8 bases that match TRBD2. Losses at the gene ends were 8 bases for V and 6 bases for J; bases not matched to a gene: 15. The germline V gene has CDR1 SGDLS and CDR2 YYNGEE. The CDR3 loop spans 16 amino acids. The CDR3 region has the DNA TGTGCCAGTACCCCCACCGGGACTAGTTTGTCCGGGGAGCTGTTTTTT. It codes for CASTPTGTSLSGELFF.

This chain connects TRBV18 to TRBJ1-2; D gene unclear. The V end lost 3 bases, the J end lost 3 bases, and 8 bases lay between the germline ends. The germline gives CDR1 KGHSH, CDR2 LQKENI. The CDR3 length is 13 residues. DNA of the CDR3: TGTGCCAGCTCACCGTCAGGCGACTATGGCTACACCTTC. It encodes CASSPSGDYGYTF.

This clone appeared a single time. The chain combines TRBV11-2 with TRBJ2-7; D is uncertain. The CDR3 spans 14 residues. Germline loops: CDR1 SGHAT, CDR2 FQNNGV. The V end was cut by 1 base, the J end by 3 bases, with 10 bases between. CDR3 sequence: CASSLVLHHYEQYF. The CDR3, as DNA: TGTGCCAGCAGCTTAGTACTACATCACTACGAGCAGTACTTC.

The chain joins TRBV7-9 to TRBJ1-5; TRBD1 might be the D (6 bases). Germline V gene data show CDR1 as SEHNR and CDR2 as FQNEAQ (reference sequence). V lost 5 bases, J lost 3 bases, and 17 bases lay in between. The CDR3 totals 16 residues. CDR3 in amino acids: CASSPSGAGNNQPQHF. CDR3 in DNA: TGTGCCAGCAGCCCCTCAGGGGCAGGGAACAATCAGCCCCAGCATTTT.

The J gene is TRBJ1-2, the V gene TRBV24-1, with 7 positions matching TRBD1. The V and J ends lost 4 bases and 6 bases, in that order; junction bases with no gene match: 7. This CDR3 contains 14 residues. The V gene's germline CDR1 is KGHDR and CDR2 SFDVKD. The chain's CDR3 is CATSDATGVDGYTF. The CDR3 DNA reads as TGTGCCACCAGTGACGCTACAGGGGTGGATGGCTACACCTTC.

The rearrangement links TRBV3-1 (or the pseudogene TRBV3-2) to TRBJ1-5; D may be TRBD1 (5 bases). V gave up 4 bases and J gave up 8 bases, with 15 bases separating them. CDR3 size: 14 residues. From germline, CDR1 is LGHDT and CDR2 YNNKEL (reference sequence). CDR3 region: CASSLSRAREPQHF. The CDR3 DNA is TGTGCCAGCAGCCTTAGCAGGGCCAGAGAGCCCCAGCATTTT.

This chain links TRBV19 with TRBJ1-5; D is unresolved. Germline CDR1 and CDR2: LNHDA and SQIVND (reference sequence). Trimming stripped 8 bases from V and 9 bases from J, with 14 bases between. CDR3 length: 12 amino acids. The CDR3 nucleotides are TGTGCCAGTCAAAGTAGTTCGGGGCCCCAGCATTTT. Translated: CASQSSSGPQHF.

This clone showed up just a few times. CDR3: CASTLSPRDRGGYTF. The DNA for the CDR3 is TGTGCCAGCACCCTGTCCCCCCGGGACAGGGGTGGCTACACCTTC. The V call is TRBV27, the J call TRBJ1-2; TRBD1 agrees at 10 bases. J was trimmed by 7 bases and V by 7 bases; bases with no gene match: 12. Germline V gene sequence: CDR1 MNHEY, CDR2 SMNVEV (reference sequence). CDR3 length: 15 residues.